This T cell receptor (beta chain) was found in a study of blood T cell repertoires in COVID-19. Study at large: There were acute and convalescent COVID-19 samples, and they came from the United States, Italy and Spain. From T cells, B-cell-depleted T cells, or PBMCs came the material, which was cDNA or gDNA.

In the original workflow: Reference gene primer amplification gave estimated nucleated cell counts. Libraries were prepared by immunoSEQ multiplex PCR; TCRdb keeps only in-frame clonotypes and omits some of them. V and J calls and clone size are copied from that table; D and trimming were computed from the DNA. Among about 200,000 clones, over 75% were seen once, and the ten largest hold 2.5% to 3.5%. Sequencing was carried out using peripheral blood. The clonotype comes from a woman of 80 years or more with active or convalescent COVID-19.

The CDR3 DNA reads as TGTGCCAGCAGTTTATTCGGGAAAGCTTTCTTT. This gives the protein CASSLFGKAFF. The chain recombines TRBV28 with TRBJ1-1, with D hard to call. Looked up from germline, CDR1 is MDHEN and CDR2 is SYDVKM. V gave up 1 base and J gave up 9 bases, with 6 bases separating them. The CDR3 sequence is 11 residues long.